The 30 T cell receptor beta chains below come from one sample, sequenced in a study of blood T cell repertoires in COVID-19 (TCRdb year 2020). Libraries were prepared through the immunoSEQ multiplex PCR assay. Here the immuneACCESS table is served through TCRdb, limited to in-frame sequences with V and J called. Missing clones are a known gap in these copies; in checked studies unresolved V genes cover under half, and the rest lacks a known reason. The sample records under 130,000 clones, 84% of which are singletons. The ten largest clones represent more than 10% of the sample. The sequenced sample was peripheral blood. The receptors here all came from a human donor in a cohort sampled during active COVID-19.

The CDR3 protein is CASSLGDSATNEKLFF. CDR3 in DNA: TGTGCCAGCAGCCTAGGAGACAGTGCAACTAATGAAAAACTGTTTTTT. The gene calls are TRBV11-1 and TRBJ1-4; D is perhaps TRBD1 (5 bases). The germline V gene encodes CDR1 SGHAT and CDR2 FQDESV (reference sequence). CDR3 length: 16 residues. V was clipped by 5 bases and J by 0 bases, with 13 bases between them.

The CDR3 here is CASSQEAGKNRAHGYTF. CDR3 DNA: TGCGCCAGCAGCCAAGAAGCGGGGAAAAACAGGGCTCATGGCTACACCTTC. This chain joins TRBV4-3 and TRBJ1-2; TRBD1 might be the D (6 bases). Trimming removed 0 bases at V and 6 bases at J, with 20 bases between. This CDR3 comprises 17 residues. CDR1 is LGHNA and CDR2 is YSLEER in the germline V gene.

The chain is built from TRBV7-3 and TRBJ2-5; weak D call: TRBD2 (6 bases). Germline V lookup: CDR1 SGHTA, CDR2 FQGTGA. The V end lost 0 bases, the J end lost 4 bases, and 9 bases lay between the germline ends. The CDR3 runs 14 residues. The CDR3 spells CASSLTGRGETQYF. In DNA, the CDR3 is TGTGCCAGCAGCTTAACGGGGCGGGGAGAGACCCAGTACTTC.

This rearrangement joins TRBV2 to TRBJ1-1, with D maybe TRBD1 (5 bases). CDR1 and CDR2 from the germline V gene are SNHLY and FYNNEI. The CDR3 extends over 13 amino acids. V was clipped by 6 bases and J by 4 bases, with 12 bases between them. Here the CDR3 DNA reads TGTGCCAGCAGCTGGGGGGGTCCCACTGAAGCTTTCTTT. Encoded protein: CASSWGGPTEAFF. The full variable domain, rest sourced from reference TRBV2 and TRBJ1-1, is EPEVTQTPSHQVTQMGQEVILRCVPISNHLYFYWYRQILGQKVEFLVSFYNNEISEKSEIFDDQFSVERPDGSNFTLKIRSTKLEDSAMYFCASSWGGPTEAFFGQGTRLTVV.

The CDR3 protein is CASSLEGGLGKLFF. The CDR3 region has the DNA TGCGCCAGCAGCTTGGAGGGAGGGCTTGGAAAACTGTTTTTT. The rearrangement uses TRBV5-1 and TRBJ1-4, with D uncertain. The CDR3 is 14 amino acids. Germline lookup yields CDR1 SGHRS and CDR2 YFSETQ. V lost 0 bases to trimming and J lost 10 bases, with 13 bases between them.

CDR3 sequence reads: CASSRGGGEYGYTF. The CDR3 coding sequence is TGTGCCAGCAGCCGGGGCGGGGGCGAGTATGGCTACACCTTC. The chain employs TRBV7-8 and TRBJ1-2; D possibly corresponds to TRBD1 (6 bases). Trimming shortened V by 5 bases and J by 5 bases, and 15 bases separated the two germline ends. Germline-derived CDR1 and CDR2 are SGHVS and FQNEAQ. This CDR3 spans 14 amino acids.

The chain links TRBV27 to TRBJ1-4, with D hard to call. Germline assignment: CDR1 MNHEY and CDR2 SMNVEV (reference sequence). The CDR3 loop spans 15 amino acids. Trimming removed 6 bases from V and 5 bases from J, with 16 bases in between. CDR3 sequence (DNA): TGTGCCAGCAGACCGGCTTTTGGAGGGAATGAAAAACTGTTTTTT. As protein: CASRPAFGGNEKLFF.

J is TRBJ2-1 and V is TRBV10-2; D remains ambiguous. CDR1 and CDR2 (germline): WSHSY, SAAADI. Trimming took off 5 bases at V and 5 bases at J, with 19 bases between the two ends. The CDR3 is made up of 16 amino acids. CDR3 DNA sequence: TGCGCCAGCAGTCATGAACGGGTAGAGGCGAACAATGAGCAGTTCTTC. It is translated as CASSHERVEANNEQFF.

The chain combines TRBV6-2 or TRBV6-3 with TRBJ2-5; D not certain. Germline V gene sequence: CDR1 MNHEY, CDR2 SVGEGT. The germline V and J ends were trimmed by 5 bases and 5 bases, with 9 bases remaining between them. The CDR3 has 12 residues. CDR3 protein: CASSHTRETQYF. The DNA of the CDR3 is TGTGCCAGCAGTCACACGCGGGAGACCCAGTACTTC.

The gene calls are TRBV6-2 or TRBV6-3 and TRBJ1-5, with D possibly being TRBD1 (5 bases). This CDR3 spans 16 amino acids. V shed 7 bases and J shed 1 base, with 17 bases lying between them. Germline CDR1 MNHEY, CDR2 SVGEGT. This CDR3 is CASTPSRGSSNQPQHF. The CDR3 coding sequence is TGTGCCAGCACCCCCTCGCGGGGCAGCAGCAATCAGCCCCAGCATTTT.

The chain combines TRBV27 with TRBJ1-2; no reliable D call. The germline V and J ends were trimmed by 2 bases and 1 base, with 8 bases remaining between them. Germline lookup yields CDR1 MNHEY and CDR2 SMNVEV (reference sequence). The CDR3 consists of 14 residues. The CDR3 here is CASSLRRDNYGYTF. DNA for the CDR3: TGTGCCAGCAGTTTAAGGAGGGATAACTATGGCTACACCTTC.

The chain links TRBV6-5 to TRBJ1-5, with no clear D. CDR1 and CDR2 (germline): MNHEY, SVGAGI. V was shortened by 6 bases and J by 9 bases, with 15 bases between the two germline ends. This CDR3 is 13 amino acids long. CDR3 DNA: TGTGCCAGCAGGGGAGGGAGGGCTGGGCCCCAGCATTTT. It translates to CASRGGRAGPQHF.

This chain connects TRBV12-3 or TRBV12-4 to TRBJ2-7, with TRBD1 as a possible D gene (6 bases). V lost 3 bases, J lost 4 bases, and 10 bases lay in between. This CDR3 comprises 13 residues. The CDR3 DNA reads as TGTGCCAGCAGTTTCGGCAGGGGATACGAGCAGTACTTC. Translated, it gives CASSFGRGYEQYF.

The rearrangement links TRBV2 to TRBJ2-7, with 10 bases matching TRBD2. Trimming removed 6 bases from V and 6 bases from J; junction bases left unmatched: 11. The CDR3 runs 15 residues. Looked up from germline, CDR1 is SNHLY and CDR2 is FYNNEI. The DNA of the CDR3 is TGTGCCAGCAGCCTCGGAGCGGGGGGGATGGGCGAGCAGTACTTC. It specifies CASSLGAGGMGEQYF.

The chain uses TRBV11-2 and TRBJ1-1, with no clear D. Germline assignment: CDR1 SGHAT and CDR2 FQNNGV. This CDR3 has 14 residues. The V end lost 3 bases, the J end lost 1 base, and 9 bases lay between the germline ends. The CDR3 reads CASSFLSKNTEAFF. The CDR3 DNA follows: TGTGCCAGCAGCTTTCTATCCAAGAACACTGAAGCTTTCTTT. Drawing the rest from reference TRBV11-2 and TRBJ1-1, the complete variable domain is EAGVAQSPRYKIIEKRQSVAFWCNPISGHATLYWYQQILGQGPKLLIQFQNNGVVDDSQLPKDRFSAERLKGVDSTLKIQPAKLEDSAVYLCASSFLSKNTEAFFGQGTRLTVV.

This clone appeared many times. Other DNA sequences of this sample code for an identical CDR3. The CDR3 nucleotides read TGTGCCAGCAGCTTGGGTACAGGGGCCGAAGCTTTCTTT. Protein sequence: CASSLGTGAEAFF. The rearrangement links TRBV5-4 to TRBJ1-1, with 7 positions matching TRBD1. The CDR3 length is 13 residues. With 0 bases clipped from V and 8 bases from J, the junction kept 4 bases outside the gene matches. The germline gives CDR1 SGHNT, CDR2 YYREEE (reference sequence).

J is TRBJ1-6 and V is TRBV2; the match to TRBD1 covers 7 bases. Germline CDR1 is SNHLY and CDR2 is FYNNEI. V was clipped by 5 bases and J by 7 bases; unmatched bases: 8. This CDR3 contains 15 residues. The CDR3 DNA follows: TGTGCCAGCAGTAACTCGGGACAGACAAATTCACCCCTCCACTTT. It yields the protein CASSNSGQTNSPLHF.

CDR3 loop: CAWSGDRGNQPQHF. DNA for the CDR3: TGTGCCTGGAGTGGGGACAGGGGAAATCAGCCCCAGCATTTT. The V call is TRBV30, the J call TRBJ1-5; 10 nucleotides line up with TRBD1. Germline V gives CDR1 GTSNPN, CDR2 SVGIG (reference sequence). Trimming cost V 1 base and J 4 bases; bases outside gene matches: 1. CDR3 length equals 14 residues. Full variable domain (rest looked up from reference TRBV30 and TRBJ1-5): SQTIHQWPATLVQPVGSPLSLECTVEGTSNPNLYWYRQAAGRGLQLLFYSVGIGQISSEVPQNLSASRPQDRQFILSSKKLLLSDSGFYLCAWSGDRGNQPQHFGDGTRLSIL.

The chain recombines TRBV2 with TRBJ1-2, with D hard to call. This CDR3 contains 14 residues. Germline CDR1 reads SNHLY; CDR2 reads FYNNEI. V gave up 6 bases and J gave up 2 bases, with 13 bases separating them. The CDR3 sequence is CASSDHGNNYGYTF. CDR3 coding DNA: TGTGCCAGCAGCGATCACGGGAACAACTATGGCTACACCTTC. Full variable domain (rest looked up from reference TRBV2 and TRBJ1-2): EPEVTQTPSHQVTQMGQEVILRCVPISNHLYFYWYRQILGQKVEFLVSFYNNEISEKSEIFDDQFSVERPDGSNFTLKIRSTKLEDSAMYFCASSDHGNNYGYTFGSGTRLTVV.

This clone was seen just once. CDR3 loop: CASSSYTGYEKLFF. The CDR3 DNA is TGTGCCAGCAGCTCCTATACAGGATATGAAAAACTGTTTTTT. V and J are TRBV11-2 and TRBJ1-4; maybe TRBD1 (5 bases). Germline assignment: CDR1 SGHAT and CDR2 FQNNGV. This CDR3 has 14 amino acids. The V end was cut by 4 bases, the J end by 6 bases, with 12 bases between.

As for this clone: Within the sample, other DNA sequences also encode this same CDR3. The J gene is TRBJ1-1, the V gene TRBV3-1 (or the pseudogene TRBV3-2), with TRBD1 as a possible D gene (5 bases). V was cut by 1 base and J by 2 bases, with 8 bases left in between. The germline gives CDR1 LGHDT, CDR2 YNNKEL (reference sequence). The length of the CDR3 is 14 residues. CDR3 loop: CASSQGTGNTEAFF. CDR3 nucleotide sequence: TGTGCCAGCAGCCAAGGCACAGGAAACACTGAAGCTTTCTTT.

This clone was detected only once. V is TRBV6-5 and J is TRBJ1-2; 7 bases fit TRBD1. The CDR3 is made up of 14 amino acids. The ends lost 0 bases at V and 2 bases at J; junction bases unmatched: 0. Germline values: CDR1 MNHEY, CDR2 SVGAGI. CDR3 nucleotide sequence: TGTGCCAGCAGTTACTCGACAGGGAACTATGGCTACACCTTC. Translating gives CASSYSTGNYGYTF.

This chain joins TRBV6-2 or TRBV6-3 and TRBJ2-3; 13 nucleotides line up with TRBD2. The V segment lost 0 bases and the J segment 2 bases; nucleotides outside the gene matches: 5. Per the germline V gene, CDR1 is MNHEY and CDR2 is SVGEGT. The CDR3 consists of 18 residues. CDR3 coding DNA: TGTGCCAGCAGTTACTCGACTAGCGGGGGGTCTATCACAGATACGCAGTATTTT. Translated, it gives CASSYSTSGGSITDTQYF.

This clone was seen a single time. The chain is built from TRBV5-8 and TRBJ1-1, with 7 bases matching TRBD1. The germline V gene encodes CDR1 SGHTS and CDR2 YDEGEE. Trimming took 4 bases from V and 2 from J; bases not matched to a gene: 5. This CDR3 is 14 amino acids long. CDR3 sequence reads: CASSLGQHNTEAFF. The CDR3, as DNA: TGTGCCAGCAGCCTGGGACAGCACAACACTGAAGCTTTCTTT.

This clone was observed a handful of times. CDR3 bases: TGTGCCAGCAGCAACCAGGGGCGGTATACAGATACGCAGTATTTT. Protein: CASSNQGRYTDTQYF. V and J are TRBV5-5 and TRBJ2-3; tentative D call: TRBD1 (6 bases). This CDR3 has 15 residues. In germline, CDR1 is SGHKS, CDR2 YYEKEE (reference sequence). Deletions cut 4 bases from V and 3 bases from J, with 15 bases between.

The rearrangement uses TRBV2 and TRBJ1-5; D is possibly TRBD1 (5 bases). This CDR3 is built from 13 residues. Germline CDR1 reads SNHLY; CDR2 reads FYNNEI. Trimming cost V 3 bases and J 6 bases, with 9 bases left between them. The CDR3 sequence: CASSEPGIQPQHF. The CDR3 DNA sequence: TGTGCCAGCAGTGAGCCAGGGATTCAGCCCCAGCATTTT. The whole variable domain, remainder taken from reference TRBV2 and TRBJ1-5, is EPEVTQTPSHQVTQMGQEVILRCVPISNHLYFYWYRQILGQKVEFLVSFYNNEISEKSEIFDDQFSVERPDGSNFTLKIRSTKLEDSAMYFCASSEPGIQPQHFGDGTRLSIL.

This clone was counted a single time. The chain links TRBV7-2 to TRBJ1-1, with 12 positions matching TRBD1. The trim removed 3 bases at V and 7 bases at J, leaving 6 bases unmatched. Germline V gene data show CDR1 as SGHTA and CDR2 as FQGNSA. The CDR3 consists of 15 residues. The CDR3 DNA follows: TGTGCCAGCAGCTTCGGGACAGGGGGCGAGGGTGAAGCTTTCTTT. Protein product: CASSFGTGGEGEAFF.

The rearrangement links TRBV4-3 to TRBJ1-2, with 7 bases matching TRBD1. The CDR3 has 13 amino acids. The germline CDR1 and CDR2 sequences are LGHNA and YSLEER. V lost 3 bases and J lost 5; bases outside the gene matches: 3. The CDR3 region is CASSHGTEYGYTF. The CDR3, as DNA: TGCGCCAGCAGCCACGGGACAGAGTATGGCTACACCTTC.

The V gene is TRBV7-6, the J gene TRBJ2-2, with 7 bases aligning to TRBD1. Germline values: CDR1 SGHVS, CDR2 FNYEAQ. The CDR3 consists of 14 residues. The V segment lost 5 bases and the J segment 6 bases; nucleotides outside the gene matches: 6. The CDR3 sequence is CASSPTGPPGELFF. CDR3 coding DNA: TGTGCCAGCAGCCCGACAGGGCCTCCCGGGGAGCTGTTTTTT.

The chain carries TRBV30 and TRBJ2-5, with 7 bases lining up with TRBD2. J was trimmed by 4 bases and V by 7 bases; bases with no gene match: 9. CDR1 and CDR2 from the germline V gene are GTSNPN and SVGIG (reference sequence). The CDR3 totals 13 residues. CDR3 nucleotides: TGTGCCTCTAATGGGGGGGGTCCAGAGACCCAGTACTTC. The encoded protein is CASNGGGPETQYF.